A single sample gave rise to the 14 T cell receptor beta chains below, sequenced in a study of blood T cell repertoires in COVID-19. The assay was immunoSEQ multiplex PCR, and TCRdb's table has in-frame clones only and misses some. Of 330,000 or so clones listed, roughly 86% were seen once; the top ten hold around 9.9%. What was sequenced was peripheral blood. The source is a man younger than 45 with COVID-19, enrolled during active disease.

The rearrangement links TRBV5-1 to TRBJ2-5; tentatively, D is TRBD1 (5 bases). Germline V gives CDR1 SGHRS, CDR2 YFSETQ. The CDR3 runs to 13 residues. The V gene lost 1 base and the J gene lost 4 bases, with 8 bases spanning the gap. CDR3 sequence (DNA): TGCGCCAGCAGCTTGAATAGGGGAGAGACCCAGTACTTC. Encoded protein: CASSLNRGETQYF.

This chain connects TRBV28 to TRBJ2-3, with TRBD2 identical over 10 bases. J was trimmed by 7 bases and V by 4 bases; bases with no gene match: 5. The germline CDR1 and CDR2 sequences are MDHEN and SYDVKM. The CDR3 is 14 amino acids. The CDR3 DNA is TGTGCCAGCAGTTCATCTAGCGGGAGAAATACGCAGTATTTT. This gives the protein CASSSSSGRNTQYF. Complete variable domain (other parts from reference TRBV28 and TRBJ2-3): DVKVTQSSRYLVKRTGEKVFLECVQDMDHENMFWYRQDPGLGLRLIYFSYDVKMKEKGDIPEGYSVSREKKERFSLILESASTNQTSMYLCASSSSSGRNTQYFGPGTRLTVL.

The CDR3 protein is CASSSDYNEKLFF. The CDR3 region has the DNA TGTGCCAGCAGTTCCGACTATAATGAAAAACTGTTTTTT. The chain uses TRBV12-3 or TRBV12-4 and TRBJ1-4; D ambiguous. This CDR3 has 13 amino acids. V lost 4 bases, J lost 4 bases, and 7 bases lay in between.

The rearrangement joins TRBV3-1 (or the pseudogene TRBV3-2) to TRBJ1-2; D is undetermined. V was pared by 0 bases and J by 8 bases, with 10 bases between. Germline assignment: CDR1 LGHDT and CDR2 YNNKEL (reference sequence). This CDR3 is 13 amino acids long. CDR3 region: CASSQDLGGGYTF. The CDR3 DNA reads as TGTGCCAGCAGCCAAGATTTGGGCGGGGGCTACACCTTC.

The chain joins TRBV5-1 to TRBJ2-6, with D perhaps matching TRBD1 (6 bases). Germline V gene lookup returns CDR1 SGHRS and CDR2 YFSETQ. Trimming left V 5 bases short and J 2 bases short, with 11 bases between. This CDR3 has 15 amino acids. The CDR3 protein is CASSYRTAGANVLTF. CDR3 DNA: TGCGCCAGCAGTTATCGGACAGCTGGGGCCAACGTCCTGACTTTC.

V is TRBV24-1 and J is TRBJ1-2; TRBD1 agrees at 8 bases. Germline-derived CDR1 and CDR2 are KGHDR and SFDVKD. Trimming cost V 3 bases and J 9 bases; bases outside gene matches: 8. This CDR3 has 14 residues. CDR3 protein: CATSDVRTGNRYTF. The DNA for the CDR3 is TGTGCCACCAGTGATGTTAGGACAGGGAATCGCTACACCTTC.

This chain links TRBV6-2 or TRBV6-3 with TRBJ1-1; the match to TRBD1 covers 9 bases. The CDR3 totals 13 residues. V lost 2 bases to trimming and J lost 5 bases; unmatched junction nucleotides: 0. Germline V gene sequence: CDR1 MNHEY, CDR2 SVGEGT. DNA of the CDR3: TGTGCCAGCAGTTACGGGACAGGGACTGAAGCTTTCTTT. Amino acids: CASSYGTGTEAFF.

Here the CDR3 reads CASSLFEGGEQYF. The CDR3 nucleotides are TGTGCCAGCAGCCTATTCGAGGGTGGTGAGCAGTACTTC. V and J are TRBV6-2 or TRBV6-3 and TRBJ2-7, with a possible D match to TRBD2 (5 bases). V lost 6 bases, J lost 7 bases, and 16 bases lay in between. CDR3 length equals 13 residues. Germline CDR1 is MNHEY and CDR2 is SVGEGT.

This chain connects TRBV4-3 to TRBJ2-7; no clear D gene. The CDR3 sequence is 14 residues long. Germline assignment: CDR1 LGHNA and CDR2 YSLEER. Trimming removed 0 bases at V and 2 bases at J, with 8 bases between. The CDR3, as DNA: TGCGCCAGCAGCCAAGAATTAGGAGCCTACGAGCAGTACTTC. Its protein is CASSQELGAYEQYF.

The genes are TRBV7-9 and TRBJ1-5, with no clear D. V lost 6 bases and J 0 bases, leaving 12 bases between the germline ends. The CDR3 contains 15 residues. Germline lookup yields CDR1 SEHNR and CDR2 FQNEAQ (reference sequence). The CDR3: CASRYRTYSNQPQHF. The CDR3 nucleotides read TGTGCCAGCAGATACCGGACTTATAGCAATCAGCCCCAGCATTTT.

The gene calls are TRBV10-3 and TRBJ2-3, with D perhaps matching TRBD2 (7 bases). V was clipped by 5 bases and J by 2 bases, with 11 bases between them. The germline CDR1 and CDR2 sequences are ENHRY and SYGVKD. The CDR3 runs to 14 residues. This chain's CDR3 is CAISRGGFTDTQYF. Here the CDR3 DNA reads TGTGCCATCAGTAGGGGGGGGTTCACAGATACGCAGTATTTT.

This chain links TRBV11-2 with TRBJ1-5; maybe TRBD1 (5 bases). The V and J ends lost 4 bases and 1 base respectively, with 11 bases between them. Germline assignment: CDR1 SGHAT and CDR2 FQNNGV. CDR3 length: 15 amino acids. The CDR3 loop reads CASSSGGLSNQPQHF. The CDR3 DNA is TGTGCCAGCAGCTCCGGGGGGTTGAGCAATCAGCCCCAGCATTTT.

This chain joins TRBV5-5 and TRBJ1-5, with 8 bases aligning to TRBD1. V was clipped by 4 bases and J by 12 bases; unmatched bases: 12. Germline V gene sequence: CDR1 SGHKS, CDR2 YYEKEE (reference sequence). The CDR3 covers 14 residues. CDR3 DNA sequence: TGTGCCAGCAGCAATCGGACAGGGAATTGGCTCCAGCATTTT. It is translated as CASSNRTGNWLQHF.

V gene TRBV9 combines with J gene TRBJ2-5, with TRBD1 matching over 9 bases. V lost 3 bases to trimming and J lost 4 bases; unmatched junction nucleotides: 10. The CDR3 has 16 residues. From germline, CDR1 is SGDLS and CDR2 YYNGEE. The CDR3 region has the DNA TGTGCCAGCAGCGAAAATACCGGGACAGGGCTAGAGACCCAGTACTTC. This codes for CASSENTGTGLETQYF.